Detailed here is one T cell receptor beta chain. Its antigen is unknown. This sample is part of a study of CD8 T cells in ankylosing spondylitis. Overall study results and limits: Disease-linked clones were reportedly significantly enriched in matched ankylosing spondylitis synovial fluid. Disease-linked clones were found to be CD8+ and relatively rare in peripheral blood. Seemingly characteristic of ankylosing spondylitis blood was a TCR beta motif consisting of under 10 highly homologous variants. There were earlier reports of some motif variants in reactive arthritis synovial fluid and blood.

TCR beta libraries were made by quantitative 5'-RACE with molecular barcodes. One entry per CDR3 protein, called by TCRdb with MiXCR from the 5' RACE reads. The profile shows 700,000 to 850,000 distinct CDR3 sequences, 10% to 15% of them singletons. The material sequenced was blood, either unsorted or a sorted T cell fraction (not recorded which). This receptor was identified in a male donor with ankylosing spondylitis.

CDR3 sequence: CSASEDNNSPLHF. CDR3 nucleotides: TGCAGTGCTAGTGAGGATAATAATTCACCCCTCCACTTT. This chain uses TRBV20-1 with TRBJ1-6; D gene unclear. The V gene lost 3 bases and the J gene lost 5 bases, with 8 bases spanning the gap. Germline V gene lookup returns CDR1 DFQATT and CDR2 SNEGSKA (reference sequence). There are 13 residues in the CDR3.